These T cell receptor beta chains were read from a single sample in a study of blood T cell repertoires in COVID-19. Profiling relied on immunoSEQ multiplex PCR, and the TCRdb table lists in-frame clones only, not all of them. Counted here are about 130,000 clones, approximately 80% occurring once; the ten biggest clones make up 12%. The sequenced sample consisted of peripheral blood. All receptors come from a woman aged 55-69 years with acute or convalescent COVID-19. Each CDR3 is given with its conserved first and last residue. Each record gives: clone size, J gene, V gene, D gene, CDR3 protein, CDR3 DNA. The D gene is left open where the match is weak. Expanded clones get a size class; other rows say once, few or many, or leave the size out.

abundance: -; j_gene: TRBJ1-5; v_gene: TRBV19; d_gene: -; CDR3aa: CASSSWGSSNQPQHF; CDR3nt: TGTGCCAGTAGTTCTTGGGGCAGTAGCAATCAGCCCCAGCATTTT
abundance: -; j_gene: TRBJ2-7; v_gene: TRBV19; d_gene: TRBD2; CDR3aa: CASSGEGRDYEQYF; CDR3nt: TGTGCCAGTAGTGGAGAGGGGAGGGACTACGAGCAGTACTTC
abundance: few; j_gene: TRBJ1-6; v_gene: TRBV6-5; d_gene: TRBD1; CDR3aa: CASSYDNRGPNSPLHF; CDR3nt: TGTGCCAGCAGTTACGACAACAGGGGGCCTAATTCACCCCTCCACTTT
abundance: -; j_gene: TRBJ1-1; v_gene: TRBV3-1/TRBV3-2; d_gene: TRBD1; CDR3aa: CASSPWTGGQDTEAFF; CDR3nt: TGTGCCAGCAGCCCCTGGACAGGGGGCCAGGACACTGAAGCTTTCTTT
abundance: -; j_gene: TRBJ2-2; v_gene: TRBV2; d_gene: TRBD1; CDR3aa: CASSEELPGGAGELFF; CDR3nt: TGTGCCAGCAGTGAAGAGTTACCAGGGGGAGCGGGGGAGCTGTTTTTT
abundance: few; j_gene: TRBJ2-7; v_gene: TRBV29-1; d_gene: -; CDR3aa: CSARGQARQYF; CDR3nt: TGCAGCGCCCGTGGTCAGGCGCGGCAGTACTTC
abundance: once; j_gene: TRBJ2-5; v_gene: TRBV5-8; d_gene: -; CDR3aa: CASSLRDRETQYF; CDR3nt: TGTGCCAGCAGCTTGAGAGATCGGGAGACCCAGTACTTC
abundance: -; j_gene: TRBJ1-1; v_gene: TRBV18; d_gene: -; CDR3aa: CASSPPGRGGAFF; CDR3nt: TGTGCCAGCTCACCACCGGGGCGGGGTGGAGCTTTCTTT
abundance: -; j_gene: TRBJ2-1; v_gene: TRBV3-1/TRBV3-2; d_gene: TRBD2; CDR3aa: CASRRTSGASEQFF; CDR3nt: TGTGCCAGCAGAAGGACTAGCGGGGCCAGTGAGCAGTTCTTC
abundance: -; j_gene: TRBJ1-1; v_gene: TRBV18; d_gene: TRBD1; CDR3aa: CASSPTRQGWDTEAFF; CDR3nt: TGTGCCAGCTCACCAACCAGACAGGGCTGGGACACTGAAGCTTTCTTT
abundance: -; j_gene: TRBJ2-6; v_gene: TRBV5-4; d_gene: -; CDR3aa: CASSSDTARLANVLTF; CDR3nt: TGTGCCAGCAGCTCCGACACGGCCAGGTTAGCCAACGTCCTGACTTTC
abundance: once; j_gene: TRBJ2-5; v_gene: TRBV9; d_gene: TRBD1; CDR3aa: CASSVGGQTYQETQYF; CDR3nt: TGTGCCAGCAGCGTAGGGGGACAGACGTACCAAGAGACCCAGTACTTC
abundance: -; j_gene: TRBJ1-1; v_gene: TRBV11-2; d_gene: TRBD1; CDR3aa: CASSLLGQGAYTEAFF; CDR3nt: TGTGCCAGCAGCTTATTAGGACAGGGAGCGTACACTGAAGCTTTCTTT
abundance: -; j_gene: TRBJ2-1; v_gene: TRBV5-4; d_gene: -; CDR3aa: CASSLMEEQFF; CDR3nt: TGTGCCAGCAGCCTGATGGAGGAGCAGTTCTTC
abundance: -; j_gene: TRBJ1-1; v_gene: TRBV19; d_gene: -; CDR3aa: CASMEWGGTEAFF; CDR3nt: TGTGCCAGTATGGAGTGGGGGGGGACTGAAGCTTTCTTT
abundance: -; j_gene: TRBJ1-1; v_gene: TRBV6-6; d_gene: -; CDR3aa: CASSLVLNTEAFF; CDR3nt: TGTGCCAGCAGTCTCGTCCTTAACACTGAAGCTTTCTTT
abundance: -; j_gene: TRBJ1-2; v_gene: TRBV7-2; d_gene: -; CDR3aa: CASSLQVYGYTF; CDR3nt: TGTGCCAGCAGCTTACAGGTTTATGGCTACACCTTC
abundance: -; j_gene: TRBJ2-7; v_gene: TRBV30; d_gene: TRBD1; CDR3aa: CAWSAGTGSYEQYF; CDR3nt: TGTGCCTGGAGTGCCGGGACAGGATCCTACGAGCAGTACTTC
abundance: -; j_gene: TRBJ2-7; v_gene: TRBV9; d_gene: -; CDR3aa: CASSYSGTKDEQYF; CDR3nt: TGTGCCAGCAGCTATTCCGGGACAAAAGACGAGCAGTACTTC
abundance: -; j_gene: TRBJ1-1; v_gene: TRBV6-5; d_gene: -; CDR3aa: CASSHRDAAFF; CDR3nt: TGTGCCAGCAGCCACAGGGACGCAGCTTTCTTT
abundance: once; j_gene: TRBJ2-7; v_gene: TRBV21-1; d_gene: -; CDR3aa: CASSKATIYGTSCEQYF; CDR3nt: TGTGCCAGCAGCAAAGCGACCATTTACGGGACATCCTGCGAGCAGTACTTC
abundance: -; j_gene: TRBJ1-1; v_gene: TRBV28; d_gene: TRBD1; CDR3aa: CASSLESPGQGLEAFF; CDR3nt: TGTGCCAGCAGTTTAGAGTCTCCGGGACAGGGGTTAGAGGCTTTCTTT
abundance: -; j_gene: TRBJ1-1; v_gene: TRBV11-2; d_gene: -; CDR3aa: CASSLNFKGETTEAFF; CDR3nt: TGTGCCAGCAGCTTAAATTTCAAGGGAGAGACCACTGAAGCTTTCTTT
abundance: -; j_gene: TRBJ1-4; v_gene: TRBV2; d_gene: -; CDR3aa: CASKSTTNEKLFF; CDR3nt: TGTGCCAGCAAGAGCACAACTAATGAAAAACTGTTTTTT
abundance: -; j_gene: TRBJ1-4; v_gene: TRBV24-1; d_gene: TRBD1; CDR3aa: CATSDTGQAYRLFF; CDR3nt: TGTGCCACCAGTGATACGGGACAGGCTTATCGACTGTTTTTT
abundance: -; j_gene: TRBJ1-4; v_gene: TRBV20-1; d_gene: -; CDR3aa: CAGLTNEKLFF; CDR3nt: TGCGCCGGGTTAACTAATGAAAAACTGTTTTTT
abundance: -; j_gene: TRBJ1-3; v_gene: TRBV10-2; d_gene: -; CDR3aa: CASSDAEGGNTIYF; CDR3nt: TGCGCCAGCAGTGATGCGGAGGGAGGGAACACCATATATTTT
abundance: -; j_gene: TRBJ1-1; v_gene: TRBV5-1; d_gene: -; CDR3aa: CASSLGGGREAFF; CDR3nt: TGCGCCAGCAGCTTGGGAGGAGGGCGGGAAGCTTTCTTT
abundance: -; j_gene: TRBJ2-2; v_gene: TRBV9; d_gene: -; CDR3aa: CASSVAGLASGELFF; CDR3nt: TGTGCCAGCAGCGTAGCTGGGCTAGCCTCCGGGGAGCTGTTTTTT
abundance: once; j_gene: TRBJ1-1; v_gene: TRBV9; d_gene: -; CDR3aa: CASSGGSNTEAFF; CDR3nt: TGTGCCAGCAGCGGCGGATCCAACACTGAAGCTTTCTTT
abundance: -; j_gene: TRBJ1-6; v_gene: TRBV10-3; d_gene: -; CDR3aa: CAITRDRTNSPLHF; CDR3nt: TGTGCCATCACTAGAGACAGAACCAATTCACCCCTCCACTTT
abundance: -; j_gene: TRBJ1-6; v_gene: TRBV6-1; d_gene: TRBD1; CDR3aa: CASSEEGQLGRSPLHF; CDR3nt: TGTGCCAGCAGTGAAGAGGGACAGCTCGGACGGTCACCCCTCCACTTT
abundance: few; j_gene: TRBJ1-5; v_gene: TRBV9; d_gene: TRBD1; CDR3aa: CASGPGQGSNQPQHF; CDR3nt: TGTGCCAGCGGGCCGGGACAGGGCTCGAATCAGCCCCAGCATTTT